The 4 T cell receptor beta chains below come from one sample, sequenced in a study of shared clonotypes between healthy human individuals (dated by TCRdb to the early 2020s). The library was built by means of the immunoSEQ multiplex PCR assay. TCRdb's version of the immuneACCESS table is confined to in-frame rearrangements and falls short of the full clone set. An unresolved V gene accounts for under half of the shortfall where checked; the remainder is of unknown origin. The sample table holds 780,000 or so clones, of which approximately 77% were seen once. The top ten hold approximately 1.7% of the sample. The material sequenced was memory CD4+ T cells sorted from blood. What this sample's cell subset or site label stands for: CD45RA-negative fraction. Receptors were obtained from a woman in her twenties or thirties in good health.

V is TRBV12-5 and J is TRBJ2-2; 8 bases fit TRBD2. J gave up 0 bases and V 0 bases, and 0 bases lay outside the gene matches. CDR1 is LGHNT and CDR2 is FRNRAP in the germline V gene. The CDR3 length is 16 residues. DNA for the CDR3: TGTGCTAGTGGTTTGGTACTAGCGGCGAACACCGGGGAGCTGTTTTTT. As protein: CASGLVLAANTGELFF.

The CDR3 nucleotides are TGTGCCACCGGACAGGGCTATGGCTACACCTTC. Translation gives CATGQGYGYTF. The gene calls are TRBV19 and TRBJ1-2, with 8 positions matching TRBD1. The V and J ends lost 10 bases and 4 bases, in that order; junction bases with no gene match: 2. CDR1 is LNHDA, CDR2 SQIVND, per germline (reference sequence). The length of the CDR3 is 11 residues.

The CDR3 DNA reads as TGTGCCAGCTCTCCATTACAGGGGGTAAGCAATCAGCCCCAGCATTTT. Translated, it gives CASSPLQGVSNQPQHF. This sequence joins TRBV18 and TRBJ1-5; TRBD1 matches 8 bases. J gave up 1 base and V 6 bases, and 8 bases lay outside the gene matches. The CDR3 extends over 16 amino acids. The germline gives CDR1 KGHSH, CDR2 LQKENI.

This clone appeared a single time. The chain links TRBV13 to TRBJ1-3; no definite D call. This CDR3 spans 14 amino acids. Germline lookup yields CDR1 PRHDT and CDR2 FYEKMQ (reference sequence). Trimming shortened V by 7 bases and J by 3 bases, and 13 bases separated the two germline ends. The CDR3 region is CASTKEGLGNTIYF. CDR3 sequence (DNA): TGTGCCAGCACAAAAGAGGGCCTTGGAAACACCATATATTTT.